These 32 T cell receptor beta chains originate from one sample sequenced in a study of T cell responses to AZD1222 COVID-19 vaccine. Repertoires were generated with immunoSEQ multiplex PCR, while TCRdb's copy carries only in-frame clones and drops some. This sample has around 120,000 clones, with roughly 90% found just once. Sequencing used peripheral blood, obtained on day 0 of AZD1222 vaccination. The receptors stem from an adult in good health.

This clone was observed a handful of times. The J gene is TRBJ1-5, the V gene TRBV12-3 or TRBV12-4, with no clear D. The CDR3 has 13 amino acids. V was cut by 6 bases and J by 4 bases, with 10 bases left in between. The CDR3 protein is CASSLQTNQPQHF. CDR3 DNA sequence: TGTGCCAGCAGCCTACAAACAAATCAGCCCCAGCATTTT.

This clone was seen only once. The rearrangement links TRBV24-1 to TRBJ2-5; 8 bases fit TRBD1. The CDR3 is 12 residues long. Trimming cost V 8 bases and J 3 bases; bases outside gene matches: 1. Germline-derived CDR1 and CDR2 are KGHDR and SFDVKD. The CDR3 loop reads CATKTGEETQYF. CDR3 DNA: TGTGCCACCAAGACAGGGGAAGAGACCCAGTACTTC.

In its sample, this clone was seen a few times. Written as DNA, the CDR3 is TGTGCCAGCAGTCGATATCGGGGACAGGGGGCCCACGAGCAGTACTTC. Translating gives CASSRYRGQGAHEQYF. This sequence joins TRBV27 and TRBJ2-7; 12 nucleotides line up with TRBD1. The length of the CDR3 is 16 residues. The germline CDR1 and CDR2 sequences are MNHEY and SMNVEV (reference sequence). Germline trimming cut 5 bases from V and 5 bases from J; bases unmatched to any gene: 10.

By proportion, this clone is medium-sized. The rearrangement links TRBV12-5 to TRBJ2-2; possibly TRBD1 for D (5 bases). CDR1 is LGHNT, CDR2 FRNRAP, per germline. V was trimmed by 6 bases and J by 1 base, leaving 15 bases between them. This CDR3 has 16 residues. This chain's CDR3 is CASGPQGSRNTGELFF. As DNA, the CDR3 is TGTGCTAGTGGCCCTCAGGGAAGTCGGAACACCGGGGAGCTGTTTTTT.

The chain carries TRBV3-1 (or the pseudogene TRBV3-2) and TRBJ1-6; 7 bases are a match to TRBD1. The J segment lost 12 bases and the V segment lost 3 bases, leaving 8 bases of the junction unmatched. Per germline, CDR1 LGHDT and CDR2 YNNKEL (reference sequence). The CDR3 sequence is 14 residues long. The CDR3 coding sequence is TGTGCCAGCAGCCATGGGACAGTGGCGCAACCCCTCCACTTT. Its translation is CASSHGTVAQPLHF.

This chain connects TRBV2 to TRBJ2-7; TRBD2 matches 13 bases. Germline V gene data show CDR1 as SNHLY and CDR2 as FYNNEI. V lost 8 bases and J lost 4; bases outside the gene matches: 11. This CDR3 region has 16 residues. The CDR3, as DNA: TGTGCCAGCTTAAGCTGGGGACTAGCGGGAAGGTACGAGCAGTACTTC. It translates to CASLSWGLAGRYEQYF.

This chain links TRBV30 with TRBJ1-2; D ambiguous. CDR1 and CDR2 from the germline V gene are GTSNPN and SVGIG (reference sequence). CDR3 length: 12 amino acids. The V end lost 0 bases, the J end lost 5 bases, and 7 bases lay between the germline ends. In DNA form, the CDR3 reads TGTGCCTGGAGTGTACGGGGATATGGCTACACCTTC. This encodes CAWSVRGYGYTF.

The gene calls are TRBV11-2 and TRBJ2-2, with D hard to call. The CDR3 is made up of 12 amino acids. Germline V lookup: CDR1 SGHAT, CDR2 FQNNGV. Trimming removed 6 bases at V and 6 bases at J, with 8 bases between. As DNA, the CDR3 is TGTGCCAGCAGTGCCTTAGCCGGGGAGCTGTTTTTT. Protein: CASSALAGELFF.

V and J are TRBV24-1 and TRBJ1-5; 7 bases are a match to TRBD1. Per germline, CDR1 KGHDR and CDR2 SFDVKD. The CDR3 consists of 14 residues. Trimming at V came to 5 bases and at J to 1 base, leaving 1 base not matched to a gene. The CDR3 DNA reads TGTGCCACCAGTGGGGACAGAAGCAATCAGCCCCAGCATTTT. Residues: CATSGDRSNQPQHF.

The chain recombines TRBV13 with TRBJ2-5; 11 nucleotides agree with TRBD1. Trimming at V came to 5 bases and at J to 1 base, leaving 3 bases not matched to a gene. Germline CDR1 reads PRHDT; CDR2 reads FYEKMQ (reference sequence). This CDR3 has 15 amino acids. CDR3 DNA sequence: TGTGCCAGCAGCGTCGGGACAGGGGGCCAAGAGACCCAGTACTTC. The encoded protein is CASSVGTGGQETQYF.

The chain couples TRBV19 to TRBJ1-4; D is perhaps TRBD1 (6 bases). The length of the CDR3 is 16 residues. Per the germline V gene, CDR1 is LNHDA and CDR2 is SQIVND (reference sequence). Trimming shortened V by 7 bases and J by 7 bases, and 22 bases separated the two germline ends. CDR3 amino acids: CASTLSAGGAAEKLFF. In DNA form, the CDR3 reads TGTGCCAGTACCTTATCAGCGGGGGGCGCTGCTGAAAAACTGTTTTTT.

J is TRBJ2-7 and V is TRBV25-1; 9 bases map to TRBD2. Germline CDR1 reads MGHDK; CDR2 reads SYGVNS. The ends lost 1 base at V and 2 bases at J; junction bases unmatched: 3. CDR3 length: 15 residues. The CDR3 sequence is CASSEWGGRAYEQYF. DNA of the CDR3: TGTGCCAGCAGTGAATGGGGCGGGAGGGCCTACGAGCAGTACTTC.

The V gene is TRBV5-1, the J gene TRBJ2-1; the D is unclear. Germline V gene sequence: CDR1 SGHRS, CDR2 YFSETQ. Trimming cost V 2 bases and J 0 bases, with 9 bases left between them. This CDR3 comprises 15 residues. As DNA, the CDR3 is TGCGCCAGCAGCTTCTCCTGGAGCTCCTACAATGAGCAGTTCTTC. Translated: CASSFSWSSYNEQFF.

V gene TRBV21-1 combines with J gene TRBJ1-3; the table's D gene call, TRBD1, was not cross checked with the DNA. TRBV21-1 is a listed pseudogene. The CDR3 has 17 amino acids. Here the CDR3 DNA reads TGTGCCAGCAGCAAAGAGGGGCAACCTTACTCTGGAAACACCATATATTTT. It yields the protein CASSKEGQPYSGNTIYF.

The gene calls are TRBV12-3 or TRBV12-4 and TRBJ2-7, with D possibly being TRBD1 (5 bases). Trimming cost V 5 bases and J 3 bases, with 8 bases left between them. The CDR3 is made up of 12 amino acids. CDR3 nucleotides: TGTGCCAGCAGTCCCCAGGGCTACGAGCAGTACTTC. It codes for CASSPQGYEQYF.

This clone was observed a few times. The CDR3 DNA sequence: TGTGCCAGTACCTCCCGGGCTAATGAAAAACTGTTTTTT. Its protein is CASTSRANEKLFF. The chain joins TRBV19 to TRBJ1-4; D unclear. The CDR3 length is 13 residues. Germline lookup yields CDR1 LNHDA and CDR2 SQIVND (reference sequence). Trimming left V 7 bases short and J 3 bases short, with 9 bases between.

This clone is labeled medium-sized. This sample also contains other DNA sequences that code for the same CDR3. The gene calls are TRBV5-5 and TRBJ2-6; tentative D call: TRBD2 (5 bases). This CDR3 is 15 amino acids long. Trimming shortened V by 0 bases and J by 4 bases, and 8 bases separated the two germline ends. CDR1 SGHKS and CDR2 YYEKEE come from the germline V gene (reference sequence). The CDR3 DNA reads TGTGCCAGCAGCTTGGGAGGGTCCGGGGCCAACGTCCTGACTTTC. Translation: CASSLGGSGANVLTF.

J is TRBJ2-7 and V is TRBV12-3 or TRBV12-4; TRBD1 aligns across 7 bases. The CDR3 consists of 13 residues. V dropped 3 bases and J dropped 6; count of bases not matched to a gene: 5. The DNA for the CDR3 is TGTGCCAGCAGTTTTTCAGGGGGTCGCGAGCAGTACTTC. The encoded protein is CASSFSGGREQYF.

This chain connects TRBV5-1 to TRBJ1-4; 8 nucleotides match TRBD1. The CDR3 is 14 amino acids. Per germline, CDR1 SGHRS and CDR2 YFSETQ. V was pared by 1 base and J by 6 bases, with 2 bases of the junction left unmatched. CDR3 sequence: CASSLSGGHEKLFF. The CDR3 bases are TGCGCCAGCAGCTTGTCAGGGGGCCATGAAAAACTGTTTTTT.

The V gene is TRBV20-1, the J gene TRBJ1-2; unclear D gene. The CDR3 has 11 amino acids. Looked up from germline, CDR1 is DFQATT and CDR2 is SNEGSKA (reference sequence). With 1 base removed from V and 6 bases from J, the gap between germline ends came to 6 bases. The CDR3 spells CSARGTDGYTF. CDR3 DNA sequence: TGCAGTGCTAGAGGCACAGATGGCTACACCTTC.

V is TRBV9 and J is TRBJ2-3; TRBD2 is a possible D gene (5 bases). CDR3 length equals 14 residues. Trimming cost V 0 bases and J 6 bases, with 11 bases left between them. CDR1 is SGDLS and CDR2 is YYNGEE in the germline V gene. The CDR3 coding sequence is TGTGCCAGCAGCGTAGGAAGTAGAGGGGATACGCAGTATTTT. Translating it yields CASSVGSRGDTQYF. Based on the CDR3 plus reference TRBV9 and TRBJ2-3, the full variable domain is DSGVTQTPKHLITATGQRVTLRCSPRSGDLSVYWYQQSLDQGLQFLIQYYNGEERAKGNILERFSAQQFPDLHSELNLSSLELGDSALYFCASSVGSRGDTQYFGPGTRLTVL.

The CDR3 sequence: CASSLKRPSYNEQFF. DNA of the CDR3: TGTGCCAGCAGTTTGAAGCGGCCATCCTACAATGAGCAGTTCTTC. The rearrangement uses TRBV27 and TRBJ2-1; weak D call: TRBD2 (5 bases). V gave up 3 bases and J gave up 1 base, with 10 bases separating them. CDR1 is MNHEY and CDR2 is SMNVEV in the germline V gene (reference sequence). The CDR3 consists of 15 residues.

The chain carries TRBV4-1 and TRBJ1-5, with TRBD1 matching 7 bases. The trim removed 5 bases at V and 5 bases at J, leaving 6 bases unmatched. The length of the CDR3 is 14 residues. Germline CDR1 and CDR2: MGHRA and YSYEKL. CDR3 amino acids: CASSTRQGDQPQHF. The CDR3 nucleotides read TGCGCCAGCAGCACTCGACAGGGCGATCAGCCCCAGCATTTT.

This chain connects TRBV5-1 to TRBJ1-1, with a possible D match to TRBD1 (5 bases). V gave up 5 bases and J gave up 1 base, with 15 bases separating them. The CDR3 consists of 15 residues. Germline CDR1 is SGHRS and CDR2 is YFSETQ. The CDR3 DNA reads TGCGCCAGCAGATCCAGACAGACACAGAACACTGAAGCTTTCTTT. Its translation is CASRSRQTQNTEAFF.

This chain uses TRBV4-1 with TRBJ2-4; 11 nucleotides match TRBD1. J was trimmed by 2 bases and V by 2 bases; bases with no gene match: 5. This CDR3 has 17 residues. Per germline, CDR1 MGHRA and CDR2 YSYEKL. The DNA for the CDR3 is TGCGCCAGCAGCCAAAGTGCGGACAGGGGGCCCAAAAACATTCAGTACTTC. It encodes CASSQSADRGPKNIQYF.

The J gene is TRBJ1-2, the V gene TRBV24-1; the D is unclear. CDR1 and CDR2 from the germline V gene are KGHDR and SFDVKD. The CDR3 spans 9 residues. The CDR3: CVEQSGYTF. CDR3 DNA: TGTGTAGAACAGAGTGGCTACACCTTC.

The CDR3 protein is CASSLGGSSYEQYF. The CDR3 DNA sequence: TGTGCCAGCAGCTTGGGCGGATCGAGCTACGAGCAGTACTTC. The chain has TRBV5-6 and TRBJ2-7, with D unresolved. From germline, CDR1 is SGHDT and CDR2 YYEEEE. The CDR3 runs 14 residues. V shed 0 bases and J shed 3 bases, with 10 bases lying between them.

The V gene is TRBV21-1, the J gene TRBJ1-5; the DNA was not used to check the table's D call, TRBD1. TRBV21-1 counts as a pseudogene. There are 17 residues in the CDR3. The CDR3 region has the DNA TGTGCCAGCAGCAAAGCGCGAGAAGGGGGTTGCAATCAGCCCCAGCATTTT. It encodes CASSKAREGGCNQPQHF.

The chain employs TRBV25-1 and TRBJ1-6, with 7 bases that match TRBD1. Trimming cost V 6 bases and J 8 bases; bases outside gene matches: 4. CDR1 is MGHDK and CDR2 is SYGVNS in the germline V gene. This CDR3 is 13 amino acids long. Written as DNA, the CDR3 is TGTGCCAGCAGAAGGACAGGTTATTCACCCCTCCACTTT. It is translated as CASRRTGYSPLHF.

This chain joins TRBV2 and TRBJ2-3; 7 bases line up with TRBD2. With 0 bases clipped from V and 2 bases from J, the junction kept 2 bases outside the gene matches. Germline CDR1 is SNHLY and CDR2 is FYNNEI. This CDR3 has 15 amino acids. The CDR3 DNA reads TGTGCCAGCAGTGAAGCAGCGGGGACCACAGATACGCAGTATTTT. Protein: CASSEAAGTTDTQYF.

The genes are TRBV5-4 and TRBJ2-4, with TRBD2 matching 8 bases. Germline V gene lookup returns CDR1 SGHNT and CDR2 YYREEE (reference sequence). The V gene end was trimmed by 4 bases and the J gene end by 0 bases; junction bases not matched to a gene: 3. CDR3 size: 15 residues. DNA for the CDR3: TGTGCCAGCAGCCCGGGGGGGGTAGCCAAAAACATTCAGTACTTC. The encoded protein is CASSPGGVAKNIQYF.

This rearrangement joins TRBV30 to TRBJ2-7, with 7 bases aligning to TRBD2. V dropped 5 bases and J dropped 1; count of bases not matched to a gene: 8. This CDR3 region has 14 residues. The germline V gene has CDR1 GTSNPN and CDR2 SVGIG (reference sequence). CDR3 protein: CAWVGRGGSYEQYF. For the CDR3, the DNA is TGTGCCTGGGTAGGACGCGGGGGATCCTACGAGCAGTACTTC.